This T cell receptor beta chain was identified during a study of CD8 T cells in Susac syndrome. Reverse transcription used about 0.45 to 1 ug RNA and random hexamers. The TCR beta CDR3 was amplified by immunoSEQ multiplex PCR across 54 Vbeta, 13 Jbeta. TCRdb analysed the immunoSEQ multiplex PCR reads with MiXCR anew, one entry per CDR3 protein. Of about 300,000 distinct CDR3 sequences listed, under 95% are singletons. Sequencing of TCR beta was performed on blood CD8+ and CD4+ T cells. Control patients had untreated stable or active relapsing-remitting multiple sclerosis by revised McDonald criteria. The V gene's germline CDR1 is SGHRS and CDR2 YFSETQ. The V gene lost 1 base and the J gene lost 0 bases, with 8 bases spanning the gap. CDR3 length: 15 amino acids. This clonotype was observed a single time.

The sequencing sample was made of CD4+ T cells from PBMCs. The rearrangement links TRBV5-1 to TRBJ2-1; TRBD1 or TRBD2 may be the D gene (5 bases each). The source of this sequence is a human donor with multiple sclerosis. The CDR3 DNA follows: TGCGCCAGCAGCTTGTCGGGGCTCTCCTACAATGAGCAGTTCTTC. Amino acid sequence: CASSLSGLSYNEQFF.